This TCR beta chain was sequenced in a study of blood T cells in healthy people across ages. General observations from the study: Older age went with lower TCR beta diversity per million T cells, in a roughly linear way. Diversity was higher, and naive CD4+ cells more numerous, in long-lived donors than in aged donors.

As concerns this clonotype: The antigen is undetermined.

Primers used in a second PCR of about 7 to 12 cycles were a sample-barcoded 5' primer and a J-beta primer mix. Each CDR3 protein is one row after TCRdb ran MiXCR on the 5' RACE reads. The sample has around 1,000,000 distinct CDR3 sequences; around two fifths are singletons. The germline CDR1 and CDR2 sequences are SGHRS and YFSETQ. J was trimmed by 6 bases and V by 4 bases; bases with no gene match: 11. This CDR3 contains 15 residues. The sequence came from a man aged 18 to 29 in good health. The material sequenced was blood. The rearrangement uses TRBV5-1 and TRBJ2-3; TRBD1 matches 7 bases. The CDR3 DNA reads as TGCGCCAGCAGCCACTCCGACAGGGTCCGCGATACGCAGTATTTT. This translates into CASSHSDRVRDTQYF.